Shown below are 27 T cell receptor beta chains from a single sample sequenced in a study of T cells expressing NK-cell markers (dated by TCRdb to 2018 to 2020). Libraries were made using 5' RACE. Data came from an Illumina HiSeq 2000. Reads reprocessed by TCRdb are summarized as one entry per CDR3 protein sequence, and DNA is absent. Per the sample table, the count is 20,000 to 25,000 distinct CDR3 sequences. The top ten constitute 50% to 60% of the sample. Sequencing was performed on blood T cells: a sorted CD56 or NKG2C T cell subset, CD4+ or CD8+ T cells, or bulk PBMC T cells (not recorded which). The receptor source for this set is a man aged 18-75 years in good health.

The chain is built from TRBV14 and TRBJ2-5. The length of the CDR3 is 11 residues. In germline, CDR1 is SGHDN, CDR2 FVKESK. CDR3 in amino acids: CASSQLETQYF.

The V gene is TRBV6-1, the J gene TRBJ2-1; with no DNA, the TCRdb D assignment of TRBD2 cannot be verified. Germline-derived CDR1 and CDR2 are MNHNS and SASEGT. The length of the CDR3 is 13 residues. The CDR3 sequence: CAVEVRSYNEQFF.

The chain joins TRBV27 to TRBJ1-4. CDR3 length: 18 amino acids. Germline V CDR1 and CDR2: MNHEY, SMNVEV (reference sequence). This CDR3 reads CASSRTQGRRSGGEKLFF.

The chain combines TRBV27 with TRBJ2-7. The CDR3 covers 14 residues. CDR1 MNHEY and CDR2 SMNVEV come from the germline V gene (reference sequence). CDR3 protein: CASSLQGAAYEQYF.

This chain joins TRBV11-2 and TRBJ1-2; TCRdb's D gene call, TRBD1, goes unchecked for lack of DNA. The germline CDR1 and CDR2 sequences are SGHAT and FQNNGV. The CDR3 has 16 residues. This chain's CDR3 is CASSPLDGVWLDGYTF.

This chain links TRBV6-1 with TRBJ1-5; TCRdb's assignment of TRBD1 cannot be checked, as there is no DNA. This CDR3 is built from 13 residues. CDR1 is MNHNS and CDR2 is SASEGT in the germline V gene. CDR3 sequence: CASSDRVRQPQHF.

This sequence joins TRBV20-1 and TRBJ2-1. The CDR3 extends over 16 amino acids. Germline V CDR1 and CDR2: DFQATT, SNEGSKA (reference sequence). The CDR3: CSARDRRLSSYNEQFF.

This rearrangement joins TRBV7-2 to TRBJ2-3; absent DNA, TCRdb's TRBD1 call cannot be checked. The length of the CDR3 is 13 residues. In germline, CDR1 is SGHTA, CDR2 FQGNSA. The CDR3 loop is CASSLGVGDTQYF.

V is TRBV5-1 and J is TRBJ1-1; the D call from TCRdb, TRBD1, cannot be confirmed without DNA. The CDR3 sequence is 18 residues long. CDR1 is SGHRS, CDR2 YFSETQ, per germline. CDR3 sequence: CASSDPYLPGTPNTEAFF.

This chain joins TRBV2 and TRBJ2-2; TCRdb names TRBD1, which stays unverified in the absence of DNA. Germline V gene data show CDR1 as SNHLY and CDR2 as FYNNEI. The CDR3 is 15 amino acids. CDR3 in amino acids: CASSRDTPNTGELFF.

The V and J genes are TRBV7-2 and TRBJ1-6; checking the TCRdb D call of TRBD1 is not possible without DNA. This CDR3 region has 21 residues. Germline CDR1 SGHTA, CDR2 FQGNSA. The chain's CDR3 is CASSFFGATGGVAFYNSPLHF.

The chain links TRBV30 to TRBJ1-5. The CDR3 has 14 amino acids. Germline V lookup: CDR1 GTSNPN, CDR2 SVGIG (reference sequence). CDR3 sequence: CAWSGGEGNQPQHF.

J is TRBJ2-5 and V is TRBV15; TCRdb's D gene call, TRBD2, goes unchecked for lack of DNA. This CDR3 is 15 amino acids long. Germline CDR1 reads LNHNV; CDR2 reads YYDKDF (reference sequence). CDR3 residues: CATSSQAGGPETQYF.

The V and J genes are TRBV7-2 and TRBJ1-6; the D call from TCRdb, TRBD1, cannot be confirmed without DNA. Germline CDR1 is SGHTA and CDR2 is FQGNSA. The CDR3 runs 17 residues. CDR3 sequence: CASSSVGRSSYNSPLHF.

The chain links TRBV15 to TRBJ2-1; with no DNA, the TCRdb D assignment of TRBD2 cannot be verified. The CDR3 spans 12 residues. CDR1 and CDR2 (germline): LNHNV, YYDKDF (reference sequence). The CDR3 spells CATSRRTNEQFF.

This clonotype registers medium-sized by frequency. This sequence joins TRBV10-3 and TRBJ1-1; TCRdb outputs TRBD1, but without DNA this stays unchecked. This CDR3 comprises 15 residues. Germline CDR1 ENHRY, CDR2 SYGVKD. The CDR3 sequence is CAISESGGLVTEAFF.

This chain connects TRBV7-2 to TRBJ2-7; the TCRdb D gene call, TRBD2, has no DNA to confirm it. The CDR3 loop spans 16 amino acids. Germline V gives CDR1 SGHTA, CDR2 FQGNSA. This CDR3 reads CASSPKSSGALYEQYF.

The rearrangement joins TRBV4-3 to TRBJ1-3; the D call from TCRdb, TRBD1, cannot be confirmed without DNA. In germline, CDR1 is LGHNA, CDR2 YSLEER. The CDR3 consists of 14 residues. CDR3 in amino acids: CASSQGGTGNTIYF.

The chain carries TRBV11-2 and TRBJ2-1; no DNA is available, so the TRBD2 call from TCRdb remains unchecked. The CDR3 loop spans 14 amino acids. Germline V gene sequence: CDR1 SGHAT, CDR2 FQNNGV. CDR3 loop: CASSLPSGGPRQFF.

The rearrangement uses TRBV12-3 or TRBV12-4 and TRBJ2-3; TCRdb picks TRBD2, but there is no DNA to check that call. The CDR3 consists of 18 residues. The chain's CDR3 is CASSLKASGGTSTDTQYF.

The CDR3 loop reads CASSAARGGANVLTF. The rearrangement uses TRBV9 and TRBJ2-6. The CDR3 runs to 15 residues. CDR1 is SGDLS, CDR2 YYNGEE, per germline.

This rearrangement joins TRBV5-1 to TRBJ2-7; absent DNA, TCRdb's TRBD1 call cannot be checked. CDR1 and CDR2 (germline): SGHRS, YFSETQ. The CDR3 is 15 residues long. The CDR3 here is CASSLGGTGGYEQYF. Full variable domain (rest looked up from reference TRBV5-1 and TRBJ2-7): KAGVTQTPRYLIKTRGQQVTLSCSPISGHRSVSWYQQTPGQGLQFLFEYFSETQRNKGNFPGRFSGRQFSNSRSEMNVSTLELGDSALYLCASSLGGTGGYEQYFGPGTRLTVT.

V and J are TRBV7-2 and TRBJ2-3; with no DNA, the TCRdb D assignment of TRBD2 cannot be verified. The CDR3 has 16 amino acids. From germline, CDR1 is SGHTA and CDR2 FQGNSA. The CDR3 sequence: CASSFGGHYGADTQYF.

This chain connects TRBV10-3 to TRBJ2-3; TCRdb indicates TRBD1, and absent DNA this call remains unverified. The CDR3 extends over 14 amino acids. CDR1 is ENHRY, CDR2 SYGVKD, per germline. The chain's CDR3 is CAISTGGREDTQYF.

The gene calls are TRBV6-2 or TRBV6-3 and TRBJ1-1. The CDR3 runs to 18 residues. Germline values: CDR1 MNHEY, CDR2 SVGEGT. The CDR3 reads CASSYSTRGRSMNTEAFF.

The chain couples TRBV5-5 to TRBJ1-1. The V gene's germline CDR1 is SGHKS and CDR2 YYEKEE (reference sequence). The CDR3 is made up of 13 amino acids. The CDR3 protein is CASSQTPNTEAFF.

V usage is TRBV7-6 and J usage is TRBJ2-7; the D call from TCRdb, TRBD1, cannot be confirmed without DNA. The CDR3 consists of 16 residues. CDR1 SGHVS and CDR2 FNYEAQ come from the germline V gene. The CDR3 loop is CASSLDAQGLSYEQYF.